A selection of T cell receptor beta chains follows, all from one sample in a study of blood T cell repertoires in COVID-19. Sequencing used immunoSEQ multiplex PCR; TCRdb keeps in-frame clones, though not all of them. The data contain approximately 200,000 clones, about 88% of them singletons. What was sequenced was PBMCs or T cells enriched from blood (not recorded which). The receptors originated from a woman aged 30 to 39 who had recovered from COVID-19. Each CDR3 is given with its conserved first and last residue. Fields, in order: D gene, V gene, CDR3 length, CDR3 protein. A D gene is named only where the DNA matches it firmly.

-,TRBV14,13,CASSPLGGPEQYF
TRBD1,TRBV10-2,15,CASSEWTGKNTEAFF
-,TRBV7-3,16,CASSLDRGLILQPQHF
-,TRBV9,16,CASSGQGGSNTGELFF
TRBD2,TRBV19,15,CASSTTGLAGDTQYF
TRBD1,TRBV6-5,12,CASRWDRDPYTF
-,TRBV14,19,CASSPTIGTRSFSGNTIYF
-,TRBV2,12,CASSGPDQPQHF
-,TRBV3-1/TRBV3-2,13,CASSQAHLGGYTF
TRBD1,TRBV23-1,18,CASSQPLRDRAINYGYTF
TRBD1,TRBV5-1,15,CASSLTGQGNEKLFF
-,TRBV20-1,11,CSAYYRVTQYF
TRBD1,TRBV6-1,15,CASSDSGGMNTEAFF
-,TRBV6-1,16,CASSEVAALYTDTQYF
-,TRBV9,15,CASSVDGSDYNEQFF
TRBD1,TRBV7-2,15,CASSYLQGANTEAFF
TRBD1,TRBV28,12,CASSRTGLRYTF
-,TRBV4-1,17,CASTVEVSVAFSGEQYF
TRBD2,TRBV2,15,CASRPTSGTYNEQFF
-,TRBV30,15,CAWIRRVRTNEKLFF
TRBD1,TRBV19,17,CASSPFGTGGFVNEQFF
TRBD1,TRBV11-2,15,CASSQDRGGNQPQHF
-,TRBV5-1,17,CASSSAWGRDSGNTIYF
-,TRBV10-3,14,CAIRYREMNTEAFF
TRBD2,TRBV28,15,CASLPPLAGGLEQFF
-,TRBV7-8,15,CASSTGGASGNTIYF
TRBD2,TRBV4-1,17,CASSQDGGDSGADTQYF
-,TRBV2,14,CASSEGQDNQPQHF
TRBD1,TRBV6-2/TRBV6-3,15,CASSLQGQYSYEQYF
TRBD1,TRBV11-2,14,CASRHRGQTYGYTF
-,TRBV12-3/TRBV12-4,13,CASSLDSTYEQYF
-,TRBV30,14,CAWASTGMNTEAFF
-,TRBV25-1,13,CASSDWQFYGYTF
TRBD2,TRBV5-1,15,CASSPPSGGAGTQYF
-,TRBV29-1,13,CSVETGATYEQYF
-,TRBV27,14,CASSLPGWGSPLHF
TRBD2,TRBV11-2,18,CASSLVPRLAGGYNEQFF
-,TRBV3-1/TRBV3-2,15,CASSLSKTVRQPQHF
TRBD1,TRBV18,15,CASSPMTGRSQPQHF
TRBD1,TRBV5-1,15,CASSVYRGMTDTQYF
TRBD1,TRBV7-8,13,CASSQGAGNEQFF
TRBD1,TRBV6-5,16,CAGSYSGQGETNEQFF
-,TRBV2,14,CATFIQGTNEKLFF
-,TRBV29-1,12,CSVLPLTGELFF
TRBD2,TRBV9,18,CASSVGSGRALSKNIQYF
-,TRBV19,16,CASSIGGRGHYNEQFF
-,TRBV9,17,CASSVQGQGGSGNTIYF
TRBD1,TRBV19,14,CAIATGQGNQPQHF
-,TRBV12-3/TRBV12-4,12,CASSLGGLQAFF
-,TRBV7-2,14,CASSLGGQSYEQYF
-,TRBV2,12,CASRRRNEKLFF
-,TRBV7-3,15,CASSLNPGQPYEQYF
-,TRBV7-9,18,CASSPLGGSVPSNQPQHF
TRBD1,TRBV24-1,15,CATSDPGTGSNQLFF
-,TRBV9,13,CASSVRGGTEAFF
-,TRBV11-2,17,CASSLGGVTNPQETQYF